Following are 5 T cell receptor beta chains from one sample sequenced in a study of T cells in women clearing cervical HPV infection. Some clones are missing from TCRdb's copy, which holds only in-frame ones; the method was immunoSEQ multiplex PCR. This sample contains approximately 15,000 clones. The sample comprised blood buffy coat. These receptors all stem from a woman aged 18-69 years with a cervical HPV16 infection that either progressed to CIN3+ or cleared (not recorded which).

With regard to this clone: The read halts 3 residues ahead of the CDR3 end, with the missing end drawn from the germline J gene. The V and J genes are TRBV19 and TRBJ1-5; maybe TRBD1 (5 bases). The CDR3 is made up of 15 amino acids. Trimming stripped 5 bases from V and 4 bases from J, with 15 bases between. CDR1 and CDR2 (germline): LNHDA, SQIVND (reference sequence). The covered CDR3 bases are TGTGCCAGTAGTTTATTGGCAGGGAAGAATCAGCCC. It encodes CASSLLAGKNQP. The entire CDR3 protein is CASSLLAGKNQPQHF.

CDR3 bases read: TGTGCCAGCAGCCGGGGAGACCGGCAAGAGACC. It yields the protein CASSRGDRQET. The CDR3, in full, reads CASSRGDRQETQYF. V gene TRBV11-2 combines with J gene TRBJ2-5; D may be TRBD2 (5 bases). The CDR3 end lies 3 residues beyond the end of the read and is filled in from the germline J gene. This CDR3 contains 14 residues. Looked up from germline, CDR1 is SGHAT and CDR2 is FQNNGV. V dropped 5 bases and J dropped 2 bases, with 12 bases sitting between them.

The CDR3 DNA, read in part, is TGTGCCTGGGGGCCTCAATGGGCAGGGAATACG. As protein: CAWGPQWAGNT. Given in full, the CDR3 is CAWGPQWAGNTQYF. The chain combines TRBV30 with TRBJ2-3, with a weak D call TRBD1 (5 bases). The read comes to an end 3 residues before the CDR3 does, leaving the germline J gene to fill in the end. The V gene's germline CDR1 is GTSNPN and CDR2 SVGIG (reference sequence). CDR3 size: 14 residues. V was trimmed by 5 bases and J by 7 bases, leaving 19 bases between them.

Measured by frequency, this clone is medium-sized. The CDR3 sequence: CASSPIKRGGALHF. The CDR3 bases that were read are TGTGCCAGCTCACCTATAAAGAGGGGGGGAGCC. The chain couples TRBV18 to TRBJ1-6, with a tentative D call TRBD1 (6 bases). The read finishes 3 residues shy of the CDR3 end, and the germline J gene is used to complete it. The CDR3 spans 14 residues. The germline gives CDR1 KGHSH, CDR2 LQKENI.

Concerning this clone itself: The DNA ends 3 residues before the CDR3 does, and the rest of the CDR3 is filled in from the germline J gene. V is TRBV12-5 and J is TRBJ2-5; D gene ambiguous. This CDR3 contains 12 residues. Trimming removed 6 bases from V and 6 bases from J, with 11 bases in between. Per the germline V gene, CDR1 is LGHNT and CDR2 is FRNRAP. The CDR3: CASGLTPKTQYF. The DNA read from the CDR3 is TGTGCTAGTGGCCTAACCCCTAAGACC.